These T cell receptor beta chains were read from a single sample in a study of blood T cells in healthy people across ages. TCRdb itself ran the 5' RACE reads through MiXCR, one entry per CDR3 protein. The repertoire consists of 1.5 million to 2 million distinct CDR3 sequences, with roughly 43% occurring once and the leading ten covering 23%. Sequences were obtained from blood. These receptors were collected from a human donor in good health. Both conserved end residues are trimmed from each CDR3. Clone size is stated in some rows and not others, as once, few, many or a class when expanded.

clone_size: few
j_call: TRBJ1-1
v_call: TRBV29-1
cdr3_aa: SVDKGNTEAF

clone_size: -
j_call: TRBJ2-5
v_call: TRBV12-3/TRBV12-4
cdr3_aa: ASSALGKQETQY

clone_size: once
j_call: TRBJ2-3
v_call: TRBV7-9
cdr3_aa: ASSFQTSLGTDTQY

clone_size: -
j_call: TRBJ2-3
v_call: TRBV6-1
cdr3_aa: ASSAVTGVPDTQY

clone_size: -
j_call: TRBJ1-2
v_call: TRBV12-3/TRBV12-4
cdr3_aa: ASSTTRSSGYT

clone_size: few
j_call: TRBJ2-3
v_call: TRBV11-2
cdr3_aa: ASSPLYITDTQY

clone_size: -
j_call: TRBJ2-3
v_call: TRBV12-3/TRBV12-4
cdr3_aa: ASSPTGLAGGPTDTQY

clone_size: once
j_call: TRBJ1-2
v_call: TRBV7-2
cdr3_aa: ASSPSQGLYGYT

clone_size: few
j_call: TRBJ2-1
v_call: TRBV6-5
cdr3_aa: ASNDGGNEQF

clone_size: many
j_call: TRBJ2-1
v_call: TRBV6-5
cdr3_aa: ASSGGHSYNEQF

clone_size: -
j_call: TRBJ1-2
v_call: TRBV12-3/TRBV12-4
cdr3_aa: ASSRDQSPFYYGYT

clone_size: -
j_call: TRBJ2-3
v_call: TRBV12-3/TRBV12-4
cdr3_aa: ASSWTSGNADTEY

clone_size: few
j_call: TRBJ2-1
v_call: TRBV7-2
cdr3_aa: ASGYGGGAYNEQF

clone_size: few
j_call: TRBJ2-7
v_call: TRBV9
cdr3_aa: ASSVLRVFKDEQY

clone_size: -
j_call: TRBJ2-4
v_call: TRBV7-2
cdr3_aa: ASSLGAAWFKNIQY

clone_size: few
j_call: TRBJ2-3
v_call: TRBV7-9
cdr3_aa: ASLRWTSGESTDTQY

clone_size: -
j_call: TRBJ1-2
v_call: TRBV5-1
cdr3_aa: ASSFRDGRDYGYT

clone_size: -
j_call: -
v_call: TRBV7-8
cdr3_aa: ASSLALGGEWETQY

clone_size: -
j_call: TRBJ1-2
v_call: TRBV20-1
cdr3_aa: SARGWGQGAVGNYGYT

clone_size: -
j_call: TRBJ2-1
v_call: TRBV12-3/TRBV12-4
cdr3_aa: ASSFEQGGYNEQF

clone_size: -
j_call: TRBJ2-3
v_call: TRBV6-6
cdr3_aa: ASSPPGQADTQD

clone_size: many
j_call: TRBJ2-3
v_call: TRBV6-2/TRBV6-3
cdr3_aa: ASRPRTDTQY

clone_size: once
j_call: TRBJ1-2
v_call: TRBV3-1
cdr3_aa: ASSPHRVPYGYT

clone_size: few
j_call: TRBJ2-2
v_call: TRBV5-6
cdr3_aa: ASSSDRNTGELF

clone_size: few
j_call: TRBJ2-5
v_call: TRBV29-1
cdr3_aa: SVEPTGGRETQY

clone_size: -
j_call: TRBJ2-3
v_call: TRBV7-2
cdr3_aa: ASSSRQTFVNTQY

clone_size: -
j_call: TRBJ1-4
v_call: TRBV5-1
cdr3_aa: ASSSYRDLEKPF

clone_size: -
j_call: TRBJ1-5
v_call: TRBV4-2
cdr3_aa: ASSPLGGGTENQPQH

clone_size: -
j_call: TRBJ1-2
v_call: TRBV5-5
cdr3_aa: ASSLNPQGINGYT

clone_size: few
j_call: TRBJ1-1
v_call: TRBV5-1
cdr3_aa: ASSPGTHNTEAF

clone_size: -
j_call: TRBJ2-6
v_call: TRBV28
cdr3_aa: ASSSTHLDAYSGANVLT

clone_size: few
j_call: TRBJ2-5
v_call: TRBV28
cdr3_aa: AGSTGGKETQY

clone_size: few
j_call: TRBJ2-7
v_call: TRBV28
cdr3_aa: ASSLQGEGYEQY

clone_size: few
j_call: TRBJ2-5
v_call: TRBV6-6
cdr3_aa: ASTLAGVQETQY

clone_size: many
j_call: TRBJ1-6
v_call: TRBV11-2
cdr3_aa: ASTDSGLPLH

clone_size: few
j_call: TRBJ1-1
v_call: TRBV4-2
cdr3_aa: ASSLDTPNTEAF

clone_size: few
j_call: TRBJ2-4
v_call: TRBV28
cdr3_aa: ASSPTGGGPVLNIQY

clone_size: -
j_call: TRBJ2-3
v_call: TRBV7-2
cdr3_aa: ASSFGREGGTDTQY

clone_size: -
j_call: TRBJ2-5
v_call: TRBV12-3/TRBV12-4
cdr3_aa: ASSSDPGLQETQY

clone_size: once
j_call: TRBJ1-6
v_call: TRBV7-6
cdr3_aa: ASSLDRQYNPPLH

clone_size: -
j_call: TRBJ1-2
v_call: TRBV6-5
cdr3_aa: ASSYSWTNNIGYT

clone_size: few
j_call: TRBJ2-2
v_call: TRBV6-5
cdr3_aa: ASSGDRGTGELF